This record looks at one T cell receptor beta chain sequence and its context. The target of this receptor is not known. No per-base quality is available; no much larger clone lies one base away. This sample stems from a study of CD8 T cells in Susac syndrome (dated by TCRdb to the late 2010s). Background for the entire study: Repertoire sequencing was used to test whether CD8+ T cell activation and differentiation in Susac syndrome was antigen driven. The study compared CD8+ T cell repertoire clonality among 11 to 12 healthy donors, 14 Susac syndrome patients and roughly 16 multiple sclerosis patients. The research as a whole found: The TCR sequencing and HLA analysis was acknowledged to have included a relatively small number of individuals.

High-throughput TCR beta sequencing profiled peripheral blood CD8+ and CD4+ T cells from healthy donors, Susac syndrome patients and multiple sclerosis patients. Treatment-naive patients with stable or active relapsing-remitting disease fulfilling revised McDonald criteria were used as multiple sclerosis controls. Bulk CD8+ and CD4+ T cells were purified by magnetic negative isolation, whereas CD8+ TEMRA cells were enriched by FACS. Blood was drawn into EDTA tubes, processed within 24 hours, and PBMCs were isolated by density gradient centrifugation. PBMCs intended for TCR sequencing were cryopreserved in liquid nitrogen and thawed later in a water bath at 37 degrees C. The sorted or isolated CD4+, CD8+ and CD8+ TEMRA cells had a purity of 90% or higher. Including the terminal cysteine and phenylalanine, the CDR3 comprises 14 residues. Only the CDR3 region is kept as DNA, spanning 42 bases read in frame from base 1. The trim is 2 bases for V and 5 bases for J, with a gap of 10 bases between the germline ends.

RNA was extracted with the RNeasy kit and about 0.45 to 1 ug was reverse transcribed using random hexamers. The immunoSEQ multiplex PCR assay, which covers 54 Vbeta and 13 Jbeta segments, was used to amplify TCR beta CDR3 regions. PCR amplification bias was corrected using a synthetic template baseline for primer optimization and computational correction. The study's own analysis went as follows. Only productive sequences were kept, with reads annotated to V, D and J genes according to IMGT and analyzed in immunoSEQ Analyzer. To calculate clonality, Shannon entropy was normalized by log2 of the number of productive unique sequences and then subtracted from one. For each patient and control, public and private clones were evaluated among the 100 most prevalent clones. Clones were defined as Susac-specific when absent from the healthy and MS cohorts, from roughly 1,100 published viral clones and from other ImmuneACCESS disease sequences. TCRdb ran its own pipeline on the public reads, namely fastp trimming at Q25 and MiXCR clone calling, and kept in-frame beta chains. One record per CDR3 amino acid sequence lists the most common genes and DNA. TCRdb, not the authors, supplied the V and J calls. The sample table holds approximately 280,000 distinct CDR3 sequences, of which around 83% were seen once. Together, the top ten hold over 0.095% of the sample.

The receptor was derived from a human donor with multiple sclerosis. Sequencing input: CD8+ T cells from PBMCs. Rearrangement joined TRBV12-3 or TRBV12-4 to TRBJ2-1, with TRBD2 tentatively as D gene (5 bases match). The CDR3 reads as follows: CASSLTGNNNEQFF. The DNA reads TGTGCCAGCAGTTTAACGGGGAATAACAATGAGCAGTTCTTC.